The clone carrying this T cell receptor (beta chain) was found once. The data belong to a study of technical replicates of blood from a few donors. The CDR3 spans 16 residues. Germline lookup yields CDR1 GTSNPN and CDR2 SVGIG (reference sequence). The V gene lost 3 bases and the J gene lost 0 bases, with 15 bases spanning the gap. Libraries were prepared by immunoSEQ multiplex PCR; TCRdb keeps only in-frame clonotypes and omits some of them. This table holds roughly 40,000 clones, about 96% found once. The genes are TRBV30 and TRBJ1-5, with D perhaps matching TRBD1 (6 bases). The TCR was taken from a human donor in good health. Input material: T cells isolated from PBMCs. For the CDR3, the DNA is TGTGCCTGGAGCCCCCGGGACAATTATAGCAATCAGCCCCAGCATTTT. It translates to CAWSPRDNYSNQPQHF.